The following is a TCR beta chain sequence with its context. Its antigen remains unidentified. Method: immunoSEQ multiplex PCR; TCRdb's copy keeps in-frame clones and lacks some. The table has fewer than 35,000 clones, 86% seen once. The data were taken from a study of T cells in localized non-small cell lung cancer. Whole-study findings and limits: Uninvolved adjacent lung showed the highest T cell clonality, exceeding tumor. It remains possible that heterogeneity exists, since only one tumor region was sequenced. Higher adjacent-lung clonality was associated with shorter survival.

Trimming cost V 7 bases and J 5 bases; bases outside gene matches: 7. This CDR3 region has 14 residues. Germline CDR1 MNHNS, CDR2 SASEGT. Sequencing used peripheral blood, obtained before any cancer treatment. This receptor was identified in a male donor aged 60 or over with stage III lung adenocarcinoma. The chain uses TRBV6-1 and TRBJ1-1; 10 nucleotides agree with TRBD1. The chain's CDR3 is CASKKDRGGTEAFF. The CDR3, as DNA: TGTGCCAGCAAGAAGGACAGGGGGGGGACTGAAGCTTTCTTT.